This T cell receptor (beta chain) originates from a study of blood T cell repertoires in COVID-19 (TCRdb year 2020). Some background on the complete study: The collaborator samples originated in the United States, Italy and Spain and spanned the acute and convalescent phases of COVID-19. The dataset comprised deeply sampled blood TCRbeta repertoires from subjects exposed to, actively infected with, or recovered from COVID-19. The material from the prospective study consisted of cDNA or gDNA derived from T cells, B-cell-depleted T cells, or PBMCs. The repertoires were made available in a free public database intended to serve as a resource for research on the immune response to SARS-CoV-2. Sample metadata almost always included a de-identified subject ID, COVID-19 status, age in years and sex. HLA class I and class II types, where available, came from metadata supplied by the sample provider rather than from assay-based typing. Samples were obtained from the ongoing ImmuneRACE study (first 160 participants) and from 1,254 subjects provided by 6 global collaborators.

Deletion took 8 bases off V and 0 bases off J, with a span of 8 bases between the germline ends. Measured from the cysteine to the phenylalanine, the CDR3 is 13 residues long. The only DNA kept is the CDR3, 39 bases in frame from the first base. In the germline V gene (reference sequence), CDR1 corresponds to LNHDA and CDR2 to SQIVND. TCRbeta CDR3 regions were amplified from genomic DNA by means of the immunoSEQ Assay, a bias-controlled multiplex PCR. The published analysis was carried out like this. The number of nucleated cells in each sample was estimated from the amplification of reference gene primers within the assay. To quantify the absolute abundance of each unique TCRbeta CDR3 rearrangement, sequence reads were collapsed and filtered. For each sample, productive Simpson clonality was calculated as the square root of Simpson's diversity index across productive rearrangements. TCRdb stores this immuneACCESS table with in-frame sequences only. Part of the clones is absent; in the studies checked, under half of the shortfall reflects unresolved V genes, and no reason is known for the rest. That table supplies the V and J calls and clone size; D and trimming were determined from the DNA. This sample gives under 300,000 clones in total; 86% of them show up just once. Approximately 6.2% of the sample lies in the top ten.

Study-wide conclusions, independent of this receptor: The amount of clinical and demographic metadata varied by source and participant and was provided uncurated.

Each collaborating institution followed its own protocols to collect whole blood in K2EDTA tubes. For TCRbeta analysis, collaborators shipped samples in one of three forms: frozen whole blood, isolated PBMCs, or DNA extracted from either of those sample types. Comments on this clone: Its antigen is currently not known. No much larger clone is present one base from it, and per-base qualities are unavailable.

This clonotype was obtained from a man aged 55 to 70 with acute or convalescent COVID-19. Sequencing used peripheral blood. The rearranged segments are TRBV19 and TRBJ1-3; the D gene cannot be named for sure. The DNA sequence is given as TGTGCCAGTCAGGCAGCCTCTGGAAACACCATATATTTT. Its amino acids are CASQAASGNTIYF.